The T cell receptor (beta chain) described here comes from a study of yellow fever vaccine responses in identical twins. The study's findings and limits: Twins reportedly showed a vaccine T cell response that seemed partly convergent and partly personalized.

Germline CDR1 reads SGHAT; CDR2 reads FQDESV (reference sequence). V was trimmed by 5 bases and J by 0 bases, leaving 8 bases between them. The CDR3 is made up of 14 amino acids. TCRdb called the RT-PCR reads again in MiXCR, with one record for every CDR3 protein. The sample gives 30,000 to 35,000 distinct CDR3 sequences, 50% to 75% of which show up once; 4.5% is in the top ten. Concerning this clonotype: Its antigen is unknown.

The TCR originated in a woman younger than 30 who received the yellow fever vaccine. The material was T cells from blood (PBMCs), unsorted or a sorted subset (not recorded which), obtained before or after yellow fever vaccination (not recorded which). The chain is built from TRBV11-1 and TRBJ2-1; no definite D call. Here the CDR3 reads CASSHDGSYNEQFF. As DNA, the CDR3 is TGTGCCAGCAGCCATGATGGCTCCTACAATGAGCAGTTCTTC.